This T cell receptor beta chain derives from a study of glioma-infiltrating T cells. At the level of the study: Sequencing aimed for about 4.5- to 10-fold coverage of about 940,000 peripheral T cells. Study outcomes and limitations: Non-neoplastic patients had below-expected tissue-blood divergence, while all gliomas exceeded expectation.

This clonotype came up a few times. The target antigen is unknown. TCR alpha and beta CDR3 regions were amplified from RNA using iRepertoire nested multiplex PCR. MiXCR, run by TCRdb on the multiplex PCR reads, gives a single entry per CDR3 protein. Of 400,000 or so distinct CDR3 sequences listed, less than 50% are singletons. Germline CDR1 SGHTA, CDR2 FQGNSA. The CDR3 has 12 residues. V was pared by 7 bases and J by 8 bases, with 13 bases between. This sequence originates from a human donor with low-grade glioma or glioblastoma, undergoing nonglioma brain surgery, or in good health (not recorded which). The genes are TRBV7-2 and TRBJ2-3; D might be TRBD2 (5 bases). The sample taken for sequencing was glioma tissue, nonneoplastic brain tissue, or PBMCs (not recorded which). The CDR3 DNA reads as TGTGCCAGCACTCGGCGTGAGGGTACGCAGTATTTT. Translating gives CASTRREGTQYF.